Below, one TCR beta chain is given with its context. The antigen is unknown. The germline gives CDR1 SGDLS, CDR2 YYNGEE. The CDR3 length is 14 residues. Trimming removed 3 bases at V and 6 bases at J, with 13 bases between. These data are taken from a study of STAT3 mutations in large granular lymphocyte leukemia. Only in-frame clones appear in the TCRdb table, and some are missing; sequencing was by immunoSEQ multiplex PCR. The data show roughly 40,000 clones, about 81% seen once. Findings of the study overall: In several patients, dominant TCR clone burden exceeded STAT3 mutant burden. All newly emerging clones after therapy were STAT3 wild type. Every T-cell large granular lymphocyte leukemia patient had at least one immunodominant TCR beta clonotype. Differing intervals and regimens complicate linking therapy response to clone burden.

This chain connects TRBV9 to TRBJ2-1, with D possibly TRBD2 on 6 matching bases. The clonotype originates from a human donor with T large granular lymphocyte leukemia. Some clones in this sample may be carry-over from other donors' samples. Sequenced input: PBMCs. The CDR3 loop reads CASSEWGLGNEQFF. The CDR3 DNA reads TGTGCCAGCAGCGAGTGGGGACTCGGCAATGAGCAGTTCTTC.